These 25 T cell receptor beta chains came from one sample sequenced in a study of human T cells and chemical hapten exposure. The time point here: patch test 2, 6 weeks after DPC sensitization. Treatment denoted: therapeutic diphenylcyclopropenone sensitization with weekly scalp DPC. TCRdb ran MiXCR on the RACE reads and lists one entry per CDR3 protein. The data hold roughly 120,000 distinct CDR3 sequences, with roughly a tenth observed a single time. This specimen consisted of whole blood, obtained in connection with sensitization to the hapten diphenylcyclopropenone (DPC). The receptors shown here come from a middle-aged woman with alopecia areata. Some clones in this sample may be carry-over from other donors' samples.

This clonotype was detected many times. This sequence joins TRBV20-1 and TRBJ2-3; D is unresolved. From germline, CDR1 is DFQATT and CDR2 SNEGSKA (reference sequence). V gave up 7 bases and J gave up 3 bases, with 8 bases separating them. The CDR3 has 11 residues. In DNA form, the CDR3 reads TGCAGTGGGGGTCGTACAGATACGCAGTATTTT. This sequence encodes CSGGRTDTQYF.

This chain links TRBV14 with TRBJ1-2; D is possibly TRBD1 (6 bases). Trimming removed 4 bases from V and 1 base from J, with 10 bases in between. CDR3 size: 14 residues. Germline V gene sequence: CDR1 SGHDN, CDR2 FVKESK. CDR3 sequence reads: CASSRGTFNYGYTF. The DNA of the CDR3 is TGTGCCAGCAGCCGAGGGACATTTAACTATGGCTACACCTTC.

This clonotype was counted ten times or more. The V and J genes are TRBV6-2 or TRBV6-3 and TRBJ2-7; D might be TRBD2 (5 bases). The germline gives CDR1 MNHEY, CDR2 SVGEGT. The CDR3 is 16 amino acids. Trimming removed 2 bases at V and 2 bases at J, with 16 bases between. This chain's CDR3 is CASSYKEAAPTYEQYF. The CDR3 nucleotides are TGTGCCAGCAGTTACAAGGAGGCGGCCCCTACCTACGAGCAGTACTTC.

This clonotype was recorded at least ten times. J is TRBJ2-6 and V is TRBV7-3; TRBD2 agrees at 8 bases. This CDR3 has 17 residues. With 5 bases clipped from V and 1 base from J, the junction kept 7 bases outside the gene matches. Germline-derived CDR1 and CDR2 are SGHTA and FQGTGA. The CDR3 reads CASSPTGGGSGANVLTF. The CDR3 bases are TGTGCCAGCAGCCCAACGGGCGGGGGGTCTGGGGCCAACGTCCTGACTTTC.

This sequence joins TRBV9 and TRBJ1-2; D call uncertain. The CDR3 is 14 amino acids. The V gene lost 0 bases and the J gene lost 4 bases, with 10 bases spanning the gap. From germline, CDR1 is SGDLS and CDR2 YYNGEE. The CDR3 sequence: CASSVARGGYGYTF. CDR3 nucleotides: TGTGCCAGCAGCGTAGCTCGGGGAGGCTATGGCTACACCTTC.

This rearrangement joins TRBV6-6 to TRBJ2-5; D is undetermined. Germline V lookup: CDR1 MNHNY, CDR2 SVGAGI (reference sequence). This CDR3 is 13 amino acids long. V was shortened by 1 base and J by 5 bases, with 8 bases between the two germline ends. As DNA, the CDR3 is TGTGCCAGCAGTTACTGGGGTTACGAGACCCAGTACTTC. Translation: CASSYWGYETQYF.

The chain employs TRBV5-1 and TRBJ2-1; no definite D call. Trimming stripped 1 base from V and 4 bases from J, with 9 bases between. This CDR3 has 14 amino acids. Germline CDR1 and CDR2: SGHRS and YFSETQ. Here the CDR3 reads CASSLLQVYNEQFF. The CDR3 region has the DNA TGCGCCAGCAGCTTGCTACAAGTATACAATGAGCAGTTCTTC.

The CDR3 coding sequence is TGCGCCAGCACCTCTGTCCCGGGGACTAGCTTCCCCGGGGAGCTGTTTTTT. Translating gives CASTSVPGTSFPGELFF. The V gene is TRBV10-2, the J gene TRBJ2-2; the match to TRBD2 covers 9 bases. Germline V gene lookup returns CDR1 WSHSY and CDR2 SAAADI. CDR3 length: 17 residues. V lost 7 bases and J lost 6; bases outside the gene matches: 15.

In its sample, this clonotype was seen many times. The chain is built from TRBV7-2 and TRBJ2-5; perhaps TRBD2 as D (6 bases). The length of the CDR3 is 13 residues. Germline values: CDR1 SGHTA, CDR2 FQGNSA. V was clipped by 7 bases and J by 9 bases, with 18 bases between them. In nucleotides, the CDR3 is TGTGCCAGCACGGAGCGGCCGGAGGGAGCCCAGTACTTC. It codes for CASTERPEGAQYF.

This clonotype appeared a few times. This chain links TRBV15 with TRBJ2-1; no definite D call. The germline CDR1 and CDR2 sequences are LNHNV and YYDKDF (reference sequence). The CDR3 spans 13 residues. Trimming took off 0 bases at V and 7 bases at J, with 7 bases between the two ends. CDR3 residues: CATSRDPGNEQFF. The DNA of the CDR3 is TGTGCCACCAGCAGAGACCCTGGGAATGAGCAGTTCTTC.

The chain joins TRBV7-2 to TRBJ2-3; D is ambiguous. CDR3 length: 16 residues. Between the trimmed V and J ends, which lost 0 bases and 1 base, there was a span of 11 bases. CDR1 and CDR2 (germline): SGHTA, FQGNSA. The CDR3: CASSLARREGTDTQYF. In DNA, the CDR3 is TGTGCCAGCAGCTTAGCGCGTAGGGAAGGCACAGATACGCAGTATTTT.

This clonotype was picked up many times. V is TRBV12-3 or TRBV12-4 and J is TRBJ2-1; a weak D match, TRBD2 (6 bases). The CDR3 sequence is 17 residues long. Between the trimmed V and J ends, which lost 6 bases and 10 bases, there was a span of 28 bases. The CDR3 DNA reads as TGTGCCAGCAGGAGTCGGGTAGCCCCCGGGGGTCAGGACGAGCAGTTCTTC. Translation: CASRSRVAPGGQDEQFF.

The gene calls are TRBV6-5 and TRBJ1-3, with no clear D. Germline CDR1 MNHEY, CDR2 SVGAGI. V dropped 0 bases and J dropped 4 bases, with 7 bases sitting between them. This CDR3 spans 14 amino acids. CDR3 region: CASSYSLVGNTIYF. CDR3 coding DNA: TGTGCCAGCAGTTACTCCCTGGTGGGAAACACCATATATTTT.

Comment on this clonotype: Possible read error: a much larger clone is one base away. The J gene is TRBJ2-7, the V gene TRBV12-3 or TRBV12-4; the match to TRBD1 covers 7 bases. This CDR3 is 15 amino acids long. Trimming took 4 bases from V and 2 from J; bases not matched to a gene: 8. In nucleotides, the CDR3 is TGTGCCAGCAGTTCCCTGGGGCAGGGGGCCTACGAGCAGTACTTC. Encoded protein: CASSSLGQGAYEQYF.

With regard to this clonotype: A much more abundant neighbour one base away suggests this may be a read error. The missing conserved phenylalanine or tryptophan at the end of this CDR3 makes a read error likely. The chain combines TRBV18 with TRBJ1-1, with D unclear. Trimming left V 3 bases short and J 3 bases short, with 11 bases between. CDR1 is KGHSH and CDR2 is LQKENI in the germline V gene. CDR3 length: 14 residues. The CDR3 region is CASSPIEGHTEAFY. The CDR3 DNA is TGTGCCAGCTCACCTATTGAAGGCCACACTGAAGCTTTCTAT.

V gene TRBV29-1 combines with J gene TRBJ2-4, with a tentative D call TRBD1 (6 bases). The V and J ends lost 0 bases and 0 bases respectively, with 12 bases between them. The CDR3 contains 16 residues. The germline V gene has CDR1 SQVTM and CDR2 ANQGSEA. As DNA, the CDR3 is TGCAGCGTTGAAGATCGGACAGCCCTAGCCAAAAACATTCAGTACTTC. It codes for CSVEDRTALAKNIQYF. The full variable domain, completed using reference TRBV29-1 and TRBJ2-4, is SAVISQKPSRDICQRGTSLTIQCQVDSQVTMMFWYRQQPGQSLTLIATANQGSEATYESGFVIDKFPISRPNLTFSTLTVSNMSPEDSSIYLCSVEDRTALAKNIQYFGAGTRLSVL.

The V and J genes are TRBV5-1 and TRBJ2-1; perhaps TRBD1 as D (6 bases). Trimming took 1 base from V and 10 from J, leaving 15 bases between them. This CDR3 has 14 amino acids. The V gene's germline CDR1 is SGHRS and CDR2 YFSETQ. The CDR3 nucleotides are TGCGCCAGCAGCTTGATTCGGCGAGGGACAGAGCAGTTCTTC. Its protein is CASSLIRRGTEQFF.

This clonotype showed up just a few times. V is TRBV29-1 and J is TRBJ2-6; TRBD2 is a possible D gene (5 bases). With 0 bases removed from V and 4 bases from J, the gap between germline ends came to 13 bases. The CDR3 sequence is 16 residues long. CDR1 SQVTM and CDR2 ANQGSEA come from the germline V gene. The CDR3 DNA sequence: TGCAGCGTTGAAGATGAGAGGGCATGGGGGGCCAACGTCCTGACTTTC. Its protein product is CSVEDERAWGANVLTF.

Only a few counts were recorded for this clonotype. J is TRBJ2-4 and V is TRBV7-2; possibly TRBD1 for D (6 bases). V was trimmed by 2 bases and J by 5 bases, leaving 22 bases between them. Germline assignment: CDR1 SGHTA and CDR2 FQGNSA. This CDR3 has 18 amino acids. The CDR3 here is CASSLRAGAPFRENIQYF. The CDR3 nucleotides are TGTGCCAGCAGCTTAAGGGCAGGGGCCCCATTTAGGGAAAACATTCAGTACTTC.

V usage is TRBV7-2 and J usage is TRBJ2-7; 8 bases line up with TRBD2. The CDR3 covers 16 residues. Trimming took 2 bases from V and 2 from J; bases not matched to a gene: 8. Germline CDR1 and CDR2: SGHTA and FQGNSA. This chain's CDR3 is CASSLQLGGATYEQYF. The CDR3 bases are TGTGCCAGCAGCTTACAGCTCGGGGGGGCAACCTACGAGCAGTACTTC.

Many counts were recorded for this clonotype. The chain is built from TRBV5-1 and TRBJ2-3, with D perhaps matching TRBD1 (5 bases). Trimming shortened V by 0 bases and J by 1 base, and 9 bases separated the two germline ends. The CDR3 covers 15 residues. CDR1 and CDR2 (germline): SGHRS, YFSETQ. In DNA form, the CDR3 reads TGCGCCAGCAGCTTGGGACAGCTCCGCACAGATACGCAGTATTTT. This sequence encodes CASSLGQLRTDTQYF.

The CDR3 loop reads CASSVRLGGDEQYF. CDR3 DNA sequence: TGTGCCAGCAGCGTAAGATTGGGCGGTGACGAGCAGTACTTC. The rearrangement links TRBV9 to TRBJ2-7; the D is unclear. The germline gives CDR1 SGDLS, CDR2 YYNGEE. This CDR3 is built from 14 residues. The V end was cut by 1 base, the J end by 5 bases, with 13 bases between.

Only a few counts were recorded for this clonotype. The V and J genes are TRBV27 and TRBJ2-2, with TRBD1 matching over 7 bases. Germline V lookup: CDR1 MNHEY, CDR2 SMNVEV (reference sequence). The CDR3 length is 16 residues. V trimming: 1 base; J trimming: 4 bases; junction bases outside the gene matches: 6. The CDR3 reads CASSLLGTEPTGELFF. DNA of the CDR3: TGTGCCAGCAGTTTATTAGGGACAGAGCCCACCGGGGAGCTGTTTTTT.

The V call is TRBV20-1, the J call TRBJ2-4; the D gene could be TRBD1 or TRBD2 (6 bases each). Germline CDR1 is DFQATT and CDR2 is SNEGSKA (reference sequence). This CDR3 is built from 13 residues. The CDR3 coding sequence is TGCAGCGCGAGACAGGAGGGCAAAAACATTCAGTACTTC. This sequence encodes CSARQEGKNIQYF.

This clonotype was observed many times. The chain employs TRBV11-2 and TRBJ2-3, with 15 nucleotides matching TRBD2. V dropped 2 bases and J dropped 6; count of bases not matched to a gene: 3. The CDR3 spans 16 residues. CDR1 is SGHAT and CDR2 is FQNNGV in the germline V gene. CDR3 nucleotide sequence: TGTGCCAGCAGCTTACGGACTAGCGGGGGGGCGGATACGCAGTATTTT. Translation: CASSLRTSGGADTQYF. Full variable domain (remainder filled in from reference TRBV11-2 and TRBJ2-3): EAGVAQSPRYKIIEKRQSVAFWCNPISGHATLYWYQQILGQGPKLLIQFQNNGVVDDSQLPKDRFSAERLKGVDSTLKIQPAKLEDSAVYLCASSLRTSGGADTQYFGPGTRLTVL.